This T cell receptor (beta chain) stems from a study of blood T cell repertoires in COVID-19. Study context: The samples span acute and convalescent COVID-19 from the United States, Italy and Spain. T cells, B-cell-depleted T cells, or PBMCs supplied cDNA or gDNA.

CDR1 and CDR2 from the germline V gene are SQVTM and ANQGSEA. CDR3 length: 14 residues. About this clone itself: At one of its ends the junction is not consistent with the germline gene, which may arise from a read error.

Per the study methods: Amplification of reference gene primers provided the estimated nucleated cell counts. Sequencing used immunoSEQ multiplex PCR; TCRdb keeps in-frame clones, though not all of them. V and J calls and clone size are given by that table; D and trimming were obtained from the DNA. Of 53,000 or so clones listed, roughly 77% are singletons. The TCR was taken from a man in his 70s with active or convalescent COVID-19. Material: peripheral blood. V and J are TRBV29-1 and TRBJ1-5; maybe TRBD1 (5 bases). The CDR3 sequence: CCVNQGCGNQPQHF. CDR3 DNA sequence: TGCTGCGTTAACCAGGGATGTGGTAATCAGCCCCAGCATTTT.